Each of the 13 T cell receptor beta chains below was sequenced from the same sample in a study of cytomegalovirus exposure and HLA in healthy donors. Assay used: immunoSEQ multiplex PCR; TCRdb lists only in-frame clones, some missing. Here the sample spans around 180,000 clones, 86% being singletons. Source material: PBMCs. The source of these receptors is a woman aged 18-29 years in good health and CMV-seronegative.

V is TRBV30 and J is TRBJ1-2, with D maybe TRBD1 (5 bases). This CDR3 is built from 14 residues. The V gene lost 4 bases and the J gene lost 2 bases, with 14 bases spanning the gap. Germline CDR1 GTSNPN, CDR2 SVGIG (reference sequence). The CDR3 bases are TGTGCCTGGATCCAGGGCCGGGGGAACTATGGCTACACCTTC. Its protein is CAWIQGRGNYGYTF.

J is TRBJ1-2 and V is TRBV10-3; D gene uncertain. The germline V gene encodes CDR1 ENHRY and CDR2 SYGVKD. Trimming left V 0 bases short and J 3 bases short, with 11 bases between. The CDR3 length is 15 residues. The CDR3: CAISESHGQDYGYTF. The CDR3 region has the DNA TGTGCCATCAGTGAGTCGCACGGTCAGGACTATGGCTACACCTTC.

The V call is TRBV9, the J call TRBJ2-5; 10 bases are shared with TRBD1. After removal of 0 bases from V and 5 bases from J, the junction contained 10 bases not matched to a gene. This CDR3 contains 17 residues. Germline V CDR1 and CDR2: SGDLS, YYNGEE. The CDR3 sequence: CASSVGGGQGNPETQYF. CDR3 coding DNA: TGTGCCAGCAGCGTAGGAGGGGGACAGGGGAACCCCGAGACCCAGTACTTC. The complete variable domain, with remaining parts taken from reference TRBV9 and TRBJ2-5, reads DSGVTQTPKHLITATGQRVTLRCSPRSGDLSVYWYQQSLDQGLQFLIQYYNGEERAKGNILERFSAQQFPDLHSELNLSSLELGDSALYFCASSVGGGQGNPETQYFGPGTRLLVL.

The rearrangement uses TRBV11-2 and TRBJ2-1, with TRBD2 matching 10 bases. The CDR3 extends over 14 amino acids. J lost 4 bases, V lost 5 bases, and 2 bases had no gene match. Germline CDR1 reads SGHAT; CDR2 reads FQNNGV. CDR3 bases: TGTGCCAGCAGCCAACTAGCGGGGTACAATGAGCAGTTCTTC. Translated: CASSQLAGYNEQFF.

The sample holds a few counts of this clone. The chain uses TRBV7-9 and TRBJ1-2; D might be TRBD1 (5 bases). The CDR3 spans 13 residues. V shed 1 base and J shed 2 bases, with 5 bases lying between them. The germline gives CDR1 SEHNR, CDR2 FQNEAQ (reference sequence). CDR3 nucleotides: TGTGCCAGCAGCTTAGGACAGAACTATGGCTACACCTTC. Encoded protein: CASSLGQNYGYTF.

This rearrangement joins TRBV30 to TRBJ1-1, with 8 bases lining up with TRBD1. Germline CDR1 and CDR2: GTSNPN and SVGIG (reference sequence). Trimming cost V 3 bases and J 5 bases; bases outside gene matches: 5. The CDR3 contains 13 residues. The CDR3 reads CAWSRQGLTEAFF. The CDR3 region has the DNA TGTGCCTGGAGCCGACAGGGGCTAACTGAAGCTTTCTTT.

The gene calls are TRBV7-7 and TRBJ2-2; D is possibly TRBD1 (5 bases). CDR1 and CDR2 (germline): SSHAT, FNYEAQ (reference sequence). CDR3 length: 16 amino acids. The V end was cut by 2 bases, the J end by 2 bases, with 12 bases between. This CDR3 reads CASSLYAGSNTGELFF. The DNA for the CDR3 is TGTGCCAGCAGCTTATATGCAGGGTCAAACACCGGGGAGCTGTTTTTT.

This rearrangement joins TRBV5-1 to TRBJ2-7; D is possibly TRBD2 (6 bases). V lost 4 bases to trimming and J lost 1 base, with 18 bases between them. The CDR3 has 16 amino acids. The germline gives CDR1 SGHRS, CDR2 YFSETQ. DNA for the CDR3: TGCGCCAGCAGCCCTGGAGCGGGTATGGTTTCCTACGAGCAGTACTTC. It yields the protein CASSPGAGMVSYEQYF.

V usage is TRBV9 and J usage is TRBJ2-1; D is perhaps TRBD1 (7 bases). The V gene's germline CDR1 is SGDLS and CDR2 YYNGEE. V lost 0 bases and J 5 bases, leaving 18 bases between the germline ends. The CDR3 runs to 17 residues. The CDR3 region is CASSVAVGGQSNNEQFF. DNA of the CDR3: TGTGCCAGCAGCGTAGCTGTGGGGGGACAGAGTAACAATGAGCAGTTCTTC.

The chain is built from TRBV15 and TRBJ2-7; 7 bases map to TRBD1. The CDR3 contains 15 residues. Germline V lookup: CDR1 LNHNV, CDR2 YYDKDF (reference sequence). The junction had 8 bases not matched to a gene; V was cut back by 1 base and J by 5 bases. CDR3 sequence: CATSRGGGPPDEQYF. The CDR3 nucleotides read TGTGCCACCAGCAGAGGAGGGGGCCCCCCCGACGAGCAGTACTTC.

The chain is built from TRBV5-8 and TRBJ2-3; 8 bases line up with TRBD1. Germline assignment: CDR1 SGHTS and CDR2 YDEGEE. The CDR3 sequence is 15 residues long. After removal of 4 bases from V and 1 base from J, the junction contained 5 bases not matched to a gene. In DNA form, the CDR3 reads TGTGCCAGCAGCCCATCGACAGGGGGCACAGATACGCAGTATTTT. This encodes CASSPSTGGTDTQYF.

This clone was seen once. The chain has TRBV29-1 and TRBJ2-5, with D possibly being TRBD2 (5 bases). This CDR3 comprises 14 residues. Germline V lookup: CDR1 SQVTM, CDR2 ANQGSEA. The V and J ends lost 3 bases and 0 bases respectively, with 11 bases between them. CDR3: CSVDRWRNQETQYF. As DNA, the CDR3 is TGCAGCGTTGATAGATGGAGGAACCAAGAGACCCAGTACTTC.

V usage is TRBV13 and J usage is TRBJ2-7; D is ambiguous. Deletions cut 5 bases from V and 7 bases from J, with 6 bases between. Germline CDR1 is PRHDT and CDR2 is FYEKMQ (reference sequence). CDR3 length equals 10 residues. This chain's CDR3 is CASSGQEQYF. The CDR3 DNA is TGTGCCAGCAGCGGTCAGGAGCAGTACTTC.